Listed below are T cell receptor beta chains from one sample, sequenced in a study of shared clonotypes between healthy human individuals. The assay was immunoSEQ multiplex PCR, and TCRdb's table has in-frame clones only and misses some. The table records fewer than 600,000 clones, roughly 78% of them present only once. The sequenced material came from PBMCs. The origin of the receptors is a woman between 35 and 50 years old in good health. Some clones in this sample may be carry-over from other donors' samples. The CDR3 runs from the conserved cysteine through the conserved F or W. A D gene is named only where the DNA matches it firmly. Only some rows state a clone size, as once, few, many or a class for expanded clones.

cdr3_length clone_size d_call j_call v_call cdr3_aa cdr3_nt
14 - - TRBJ1-2 TRBV30 CAWSPGRVRYGYTF TGTGCCTGGAGCCCCGGCAGGGTGAGATATGGCTACACCTTC
14 - - TRBJ1-5 TRBV7-9 CASSWTDSNQPQHF TGTGCCAGCAGCTGGACGGATAGCAATCAGCCCCAGCATTTT
15 - - TRBJ2-7 TRBV7-2 CASSFVAGSSYEQYF TGTGCCAGCAGCTTTGTGGCAGGCAGCTCCTACGAGCAGTACTTC
16 - TRBD1 TRBJ1-4 TRBV15 CATSGPGTGIGEKLFF TGTGCCACCAGCGGTCCCGGGACAGGGATTGGGGAAAAACTGTTTTTT
14 - TRBD2 TRBJ2-1 TRBV7-2 CASRMSGGRREQFF TGTGCCAGCAGAATGAGCGGGGGTAGGCGCGAGCAGTTCTTC
12 - - TRBJ2-5 TRBV2 CASSGLAETQYF TGTGCCAGCAGTGGACTCGCCGAGACCCAGTACTTC
14 - TRBD1 TRBJ1-6 TRBV7-9 CASSPGTGDSPLHF TGTGCCAGCAGCCCCGGGACAGGAGATTCACCCCTCCACTTT
14 once - TRBJ2-7 TRBV7-2 CASSLRVNGYEQYF TGTGCCAGCAGCTTAAGGGTGAATGGCTACGAGCAGTACTTC
13 - - TRBJ1-6 TRBV28 CASRVLRNSPLHF TGTGCCAGCCGGGTGTTAAGGAATTCACCCCTCCACTTT
13 - - TRBJ2-5 TRBV11-2 CASRSQPQETQYF TGTGCCAGCAGGTCCCAACCCCAAGAGACCCAGTACTTC
11 - - TRBJ2-5 TRBV6-6 CASSNSETQYF TGTGCCAGCAGTAACTCGGAGACCCAGTACTTC
15 - - TRBJ2-2 TRBV27 CASPTWAGKTGELFF TGTGCCAGTCCCACCTGGGCGGGGAAAACCGGGGAGCTGTTTTTT
15 few - TRBJ1-4 TRBV4-1 CASSPVVREIEKLFF TGCGCCAGCAGCCCAGTGGTCAGGGAGATTGAAAAACTGTTTTTT
13 few - TRBJ1-1 TRBV28 CASSPTSFTEAFF TGTGCCAGCAGCCCCACGAGCTTCACTGAAGCTTTCTTT
12 - TRBD1 TRBJ1-2 TRBV19 CASRPDRGGYTF TGTGCCAGTAGGCCCGACAGGGGTGGCTACACCTTC
15 once - TRBJ2-3 TRBV6-6 CASSPGRGRTDTQYF TGTGCCAGCAGCCCCGGGAGGGGGCGCACAGATACGCAGTATTTT
15 - TRBD1 TRBJ2-7 TRBV7-2 CASSHGTAVSYEQYF TGTGCCAGCAGCCACGGGACAGCAGTATCCTACGAGCAGTACTTC
17 - - TRBJ2-1 TRBV5-1 CASSVAPGGGSYNEQFF TGCGCCAGCAGCGTAGCCCCAGGGGGGGGGTCCTACAATGAGCAGTTCTTC
14 - TRBD1 TRBJ1-4 TRBV6-1 CASSRTGTNEKLFF TGTGCCAGCAGCCGGACAGGGACTAATGAAAAACTGTTTTTT
16 - TRBD2 TRBJ2-1 TRBV5-1 CASSFLGLVGYNEQFF TGCGCCAGCAGCTTCCTTGGACTAGTTGGTTACAATGAGCAGTTCTTC